The 12 T cell receptor beta chains below all came from one sample that was sequenced in a study of blood T cell repertoires in COVID-19. Profiled with immunoSEQ multiplex PCR; TCRdb holds only in-frame clones, not every one. The repertoire consists of hundreds of thousands of clones, with roughly 88% occurring once and the leading ten covering 2.2%. The sequencing sample was made of PBMCs or T cells enriched from blood (not recorded which). Receptors were obtained from a man aged 30-40 years who had recovered from COVID-19.

There are a few counts of this clone. The V gene is TRBV10-3, the J gene TRBJ1-2; no clear D. V was cut by 4 bases and J by 8 bases, with 11 bases left in between. The CDR3 is 12 amino acids. Germline V gene lookup returns CDR1 ENHRY and CDR2 SYGVKD. In nucleotides, the CDR3 is TGTGCCATCAGTGCCGAGGGAGGGGGCTACACCTTC. This translates into CAISAEGGGYTF.

The chain employs TRBV5-1 and TRBJ2-3; 8 nucleotides line up with TRBD1. Germline loops: CDR1 SGHRS, CDR2 YFSETQ. The CDR3 spans 15 residues. V lost 0 bases to trimming and J lost 3 bases; unmatched junction nucleotides: 3. CDR3 protein: CASSLVQGATDTQYF. The CDR3 DNA reads as TGCGCCAGCAGCTTGGTGCAGGGGGCTACAGATACGCAGTATTTT.

This clone showed up just once. The CDR3 coding sequence is TGTGCCAGCAGCTTAAATAGGGAGGGAACTGAAGCTTTCTTT. This codes for CASSLNREGTEAFF. This rearrangement joins TRBV7-9 to TRBJ1-1; D remains unclear. V was trimmed by 2 bases and J by 5 bases, leaving 12 bases between them. The germline V gene has CDR1 SEHNR and CDR2 FQNEAQ (reference sequence). This CDR3 spans 14 amino acids.

The chain uses TRBV29-1 and TRBJ1-2; D remains ambiguous. Deletions cut 0 bases from V and 4 bases from J, with 9 bases between. This CDR3 region has 13 residues. Germline CDR1 reads SQVTM; CDR2 reads ANQGSEA. Written as DNA, the CDR3 is TGCAGCGTTGAAGAGGGCACTTCCTATGGCTACACCTTC. Amino acids: CSVEEGTSYGYTF. Full variable domain (remainder filled in from reference TRBV29-1 and TRBJ1-2): SAVISQKPSRDICQRGTSLTIQCQVDSQVTMMFWYRQQPGQSLTLIATANQGSEATYESGFVIDKFPISRPNLTFSTLTVSNMSPEDSSIYLCSVEEGTSYGYTFGSGTRLTVV.

This clone is a singleton in its sample. The V gene is TRBV5-1, the J gene TRBJ2-3; a weak D match, TRBD1 (6 bases). The CDR3 spans 15 residues. Per germline, CDR1 SGHRS and CDR2 YFSETQ. V was trimmed by 4 bases and J by 2 bases, leaving 14 bases between them. CDR3 region: CASSGQTGYTDTQYF. For the CDR3, the DNA is TGCGCCAGCAGCGGACAGACTGGGTACACAGATACGCAGTATTTT.

This clone was recorded only once. V is TRBV18 and J is TRBJ1-6, with D perhaps matching TRBD1 (6 bases). Germline CDR1 is KGHSH and CDR2 is LQKENI. The CDR3 loop spans 15 amino acids. V was trimmed by 3 bases and J by 8 bases, leaving 14 bases between them. The CDR3 region has the DNA TGTGCCAGCTCACCCCCGGGCAGGGGAGATTCACCCCTCCACTTT. Protein: CASSPPGRGDSPLHF. The variable domain in full, with the rest retrieved from reference TRBV18 and TRBJ1-6, is NAGVMQNPRHLVRRRGQEARLRCSPMKGHSHVYWYRQLPEEGLKFMVYLQKENIIDESGMPKERFSAEFPKEGPSILRIQQVVRGDSAAYFCASSPPGRGDSPLHFGNGTRLTVT.

V gene TRBV11-2 combines with J gene TRBJ2-7, with no clear D. V was clipped by 3 bases and J by 3 bases, with 12 bases between them. The length of the CDR3 is 14 residues. CDR1 and CDR2 from the germline V gene are SGHAT and FQNNGV. The CDR3 region is CASSFGERLYEQYF. The CDR3 nucleotides read TGTGCCAGCAGCTTTGGAGAAAGGCTCTACGAGCAGTACTTC.

The chain is built from TRBV11-3 and TRBJ2-1; TRBD1 aligns across 9 bases. The ends lost 0 bases at V and 4 bases at J; junction bases unmatched: 7. The CDR3 is 17 amino acids. Germline CDR1 reads SGHNT; CDR2 reads YENEEA. This chain's CDR3 is CASSLEGSGTGYNEQFF. Here the CDR3 DNA reads TGTGCCAGCAGCTTAGAAGGGTCCGGGACAGGGTACAATGAGCAGTTCTTC.

CDR3 amino acids: CASSHRTGTEAFF. CDR3 sequence (DNA): TGCGCCAGCAGCCACCGGACAGGGACTGAAGCTTTCTTT. J is TRBJ1-1 and V is TRBV4-1; 8 positions match TRBD1. This CDR3 contains 13 residues. Germline lookup yields CDR1 MGHRA and CDR2 YSYEKL. Unmatched junction bases numbered 2, after V lost 3 bases and J lost 5 bases.

This clone has just a few counts. The chain couples TRBV5-8 to TRBJ2-3; tentative D call: TRBD2 (5 bases). CDR3 length equals 16 residues. Germline CDR1 SGHTS, CDR2 YDEGEE. V lost 1 base to trimming and J lost 0 bases, with 12 bases between them. CDR3 protein: CASSLMLARSTDTQYF. CDR3 nucleotide sequence: TGTGCCAGCAGCTTGATGTTAGCGAGGAGCACAGATACGCAGTATTTT.

The sample holds a few counts of this clone. DNA of the CDR3: TGTGCCAGCAGGGGTCAGACGGGTCAGCCCCAGCATTTT. Protein product: CASRGQTGQPQHF. J is TRBJ1-5 and V is TRBV2; no clear D gene. CDR3 length: 13 residues. V dropped 6 bases and J dropped 6 bases, with 12 bases sitting between them. Per germline, CDR1 SNHLY and CDR2 FYNNEI.

The chain is built from TRBV4-2 and TRBJ2-7; TRBD1 might be the D (5 bases). The germline V gene encodes CDR1 LGHNA and CDR2 YNFKEQ. Trimming removed 0 bases at V and 1 base at J, with 10 bases between. CDR3 length: 15 amino acids. CDR3 protein: CASSQETRGSYEQYF. The DNA for the CDR3 is TGTGCCAGCAGCCAAGAGACAAGGGGATCCTACGAGCAGTACTTC.